The 28 T cell receptor beta chains reported below all come from one sample, sequenced in a study of sequential checkpoint blockade in melanoma. Regarding treatment: randomized to nivolumab then ipilimumab (arm A) or the reverse (arm B). The method was immunoSEQ multiplex PCR; TCRdb's version includes in-frame clones alone and lacks a portion of them. The data show around 2,700 clones, with 15% to 20% seen just once and 21% held by the top ten. The sequencing here drew on tumor tissue (inferred from file names), taken from a patient given nivolumab and ipilimumab in sequence. The source of these receptors is a human donor with melanoma.

On this clone itself: Compared with germline, one end of the junction differs, possibly owing to a read error. The chain employs TRBV6-8 and TRBJ1-5; maybe TRBD1 (5 bases). This CDR3 has 17 residues. Germline loops: CDR1 MNHGY, CDR2 SAAAGT. CDR3 in DNA: TGTGCCATCAGTGCGGGTATGGGGGTAGGGAGTGTTCAGCCCCAGCATTTT. It codes for CAISAGMGVGSVQPQHF.

Relative to its sample, this clone is large. At one of its ends the junction is not consistent with the germline gene, which may arise from a read error. The chain links TRBV6-8 to TRBJ1-5; D call uncertain. The germline CDR1 and CDR2 sequences are MNHGY and SAAAGT. This CDR3 is 12 amino acids long. The CDR3: CASSDTAIPRHF. The CDR3 DNA is TGTGCCAGCAGTGACACAGCCATCCCCCGGCATTTT.

This clone was observed a few times. The genes are TRBV11-3 and TRBJ2-3, with 11 bases aligning to TRBD2. Germline assignment: CDR1 SGHNT and CDR2 YENEEA. The CDR3 sequence is 16 residues long. V lost 5 bases and J lost 1; bases outside the gene matches: 5. The CDR3 coding sequence is TGTGCCAGCAGCGATTGGGGACTAGCGGGCACAGATACGCAGTATTTT. Protein product: CASSDWGLAGTDTQYF.

The rearrangement uses TRBV19 and TRBJ2-5, with D perhaps assigned TRBD1 or TRBD2 (5 bases each). Trimming stripped 1 base from V and 3 bases from J, with 9 bases between. Per germline, CDR1 LNHDA and CDR2 SQIVND (reference sequence). The CDR3 runs to 14 residues. CDR3 loop: CASSIGGRKETQYF. In DNA, the CDR3 is TGTGCCAGTAGTATAGGGGGACGGAAAGAGACCCAGTACTTC.

The chain employs TRBV19 and TRBJ1-5, with TRBD1 matching over 11 bases. Looked up from germline, CDR1 is LNHDA and CDR2 is SQIVND (reference sequence). The CDR3 is made up of 15 amino acids. The V segment lost 4 bases and the J segment 9 bases; nucleotides outside the gene matches: 8. CDR3 region: CASSTRTGGDRPQHF. The CDR3 region has the DNA TGTGCCAGTAGTACCAGGACAGGGGGCGATAGGCCCCAGCATTTT. Combining the CDR3 with reference TRBV19 and TRBJ1-5 gives the whole variable domain DGGITQSPKYLFRKEGQNVTLSCEQNLNHDAMYWYRQDPGQGLRLIYYSQIVNDFQKGDIAEGYSVSREKKESFPLTVTSAQKNPTAFYLCASSTRTGGDRPQHFGDGTRLSIL.

The chain links TRBV9 to TRBJ2-6; 7 nucleotides align to TRBD1. V shed 1 base, J shed 3 bases, and the junction held 7 bases outside the gene matches. This CDR3 is 17 amino acids long. The germline gives CDR1 SGDLS, CDR2 YYNGEE. CDR3: CASSVSPDRVGANVLTF. Written as DNA, the CDR3 is TGTGCCAGCAGCGTAAGTCCCGACAGGGTTGGGGCCAACGTCCTGACTTTC.

The V call is TRBV6-8, the J call TRBJ2-5; perhaps D is TRBD1 or TRBD2 (5 bases each). Trimming removed 6 bases from V and 4 bases from J, with 15 bases in between. The CDR3 is 14 residues long. CDR1 and CDR2 (germline): MNHGY, SAAAGT. Here the CDR3 DNA reads TGTGCCAGCAGCCGGACAACTGGGGGAGAGACCCAGTACTTC. Its protein is CASSRTTGGETQYF.

This clone has only a few counts. V usage is TRBV6-8 and J usage is TRBJ1-5; unclear D gene. Germline V gives CDR1 MNHGY, CDR2 SAAAGT. The CDR3 contains 14 residues. Trimming shortened V by 2 bases and J by 3 bases, and 8 bases separated the two germline ends. The DNA of the CDR3 is TGTGCCAGCAGTTACGGACCGTACAATCAGCCCCAGCATTTT. Translating gives CASSYGPYNQPQHF.

This clone was observed a few times. The chain combines TRBV11-3 with TRBJ2-5, with TRBD1 identical over 9 bases. CDR1 is SGHNT and CDR2 is YENEEA in the germline V gene. With 2 bases clipped from V and 1 base from J, the junction kept 8 bases outside the gene matches. The CDR3 consists of 17 residues. The CDR3 loop reads CASSLNEQGASQETQYF. In nucleotides, the CDR3 is TGTGCCAGCAGCTTAAACGAACAGGGGGCCTCCCAAGAGACCCAGTACTTC.

There are a few counts of this clone. The V gene is TRBV6-8, the J gene TRBJ2-7, with TRBD1 matching over 8 bases. V trimming: 0 bases; J trimming: 3 bases; junction bases outside the gene matches: 10. CDR1 and CDR2 (germline): MNHGY, SAAAGT. The CDR3 length is 17 residues. The CDR3 DNA is TGTGCCAGCAGTTACTCGGGCACGGCAGGGGGCCTCTACGAGCAGTACTTC. Translating it yields CASSYSGTAGGLYEQYF.

By proportion, this clone is medium-sized. The chain combines TRBV6-8 with TRBJ1-1, with D uncertain. Trimming stripped 8 bases from V and 1 base from J, with 11 bases between. CDR1 and CDR2 from the germline V gene are MNHGY and SAAAGT. This CDR3 is built from 13 residues. CDR3 protein: CASQDGQNTEAFF. As DNA, the CDR3 is TGTGCCAGCCAGGACGGGCAGAACACTGAAGCTTTCTTT.

The rearrangement joins TRBV28 to TRBJ1-5; D is unclear. The CDR3 has 14 residues. Trimming took off 10 bases at V and 0 bases at J, with 13 bases between the two ends. The germline CDR1 and CDR2 sequences are MDHEN and SYDVKM. The CDR3 spells CAIARVYSNQPQHF. As DNA, the CDR3 is TGTGCCATCGCTAGGGTTTATAGCAATCAGCCCCAGCATTTT.

The V call is TRBV5-1, the J call TRBJ2-3, with TRBD2 matching 7 bases. V lost 4 bases and J lost 8; bases outside the gene matches: 10. Germline assignment: CDR1 SGHRS and CDR2 YFSETQ. The CDR3 runs 14 residues. The CDR3 DNA reads as TGCGCCAGCAGCCAACGTGGACTAGACGCTACGCAGTATTTT. The encoded protein is CASSQRGLDATQYF. The entire variable domain, with the rest obtained from reference TRBV5-1 and TRBJ2-3, is as follows: KAGVTQTPRYLIKTRGQQVTLSCSPISGHRSVSWYQQTPGQGLQFLFEYFSETQRNKGNFPGRFSGRQFSNSRSEMNVSTLELGDSALYLCASSQRGLDATQYFGPGTRLTVL.

This clone was seen many times. The chain uses TRBV11-3 and TRBJ2-6; no definite D call. The V gene's germline CDR1 is SGHNT and CDR2 YENEEA. V was clipped by 5 bases and J by 0 bases, with 8 bases between them. The CDR3 is 15 amino acids. CDR3 sequence reads: CASSMFDSGANVLTF. The CDR3 DNA reads TGTGCCAGCAGCATGTTTGACTCTGGGGCCAACGTCCTGACTTTC. The full variable domain, completed using reference TRBV11-3 and TRBJ2-6, is EAGVVQSPRYKIIEKKQPVAFWCNPISGHNTLYWYLQNLGQGPELLIRYENEEAVDDSQLPKDRFSAERLKGVDSTLKIQPAELGDSAVYLCASSMFDSGANVLTFGAGSRLTVL.

This clone came up a few times. The gene calls are TRBV6-7 and TRBJ2-7, with no clear D. TRBV6-7 is an open reading frame whose function is uncertain. V was pared by 3 bases and J by 2 bases, with 2 bases between. The CDR3 extends over 11 amino acids. Here the CDR3 DNA reads TGTGCCAGCAGTTATGCCTACGAGCAGTACTTC. Translating gives CASSYAYEQYF.

This rearrangement joins TRBV11-3 to TRBJ1-5, with TRBD1 matching over 9 bases. The V and J ends lost 5 bases and 4 bases, in that order; junction bases with no gene match: 9. This CDR3 is 16 amino acids long. Germline loops: CDR1 SGHNT, CDR2 YENEEA. The CDR3 here is CASSVIGQGQNQPQHF. In DNA form, the CDR3 reads TGTGCCAGCAGCGTGATAGGACAGGGGCAGAATCAGCCCCAGCATTTT.

J is TRBJ2-7 and V is TRBV29-1; 11 bases agree with TRBD2. The trim removed 5 bases at V and 4 bases at J, leaving 4 bases unmatched. There are 13 residues in the CDR3. Per germline, CDR1 SQVTM and CDR2 ANQGSEA. The CDR3 bases are TGCAGCGTTATAGCGGGGGGGGCGTACGAGCAGTACTTC. Translation gives CSVIAGGAYEQYF.

The chain combines TRBV30 with TRBJ1-4, with D hard to call. This CDR3 contains 14 residues. Germline V gives CDR1 GTSNPN, CDR2 SVGIG (reference sequence). V lost 8 bases, J lost 0 bases, and 13 bases lay in between. In DNA form, the CDR3 reads TGTGCCATCAGTCGAAAGGCAACTAATGAAAAACTGTTTTTT. Amino acids: CAISRKATNEKLFF.

The DNA of the CDR3 is TGTGCCAGCTCACCTAAGACTAGCGGGAGCTCCTACGAGCAGTACTTC. This codes for CASSPKTSGSSYEQYF. The J gene is TRBJ2-7, the V gene TRBV18, with TRBD2 matching over 12 bases. This CDR3 region has 16 residues. Germline V gene sequence: CDR1 KGHSH, CDR2 LQKENI. V lost 3 bases and J lost 0; bases outside the gene matches: 3.

This clone rates as medium-sized. The CDR3 nucleotides read TGTGCCAGCTCACCAGGGACAACGTACAATGAGCAGTTCTTC. Encoded protein: CASSPGTTYNEQFF. The chain couples TRBV18 to TRBJ2-1; D perhaps matches TRBD1 (6 bases). CDR1 is KGHSH and CDR2 is LQKENI in the germline V gene. Trimming removed 2 bases at V and 4 bases at J, with 9 bases between. CDR3 length: 14 amino acids.

This clone is medium-sized within its sample. This chain links TRBV28 with TRBJ1-1; TRBD1 might be the D (5 bases). There are 15 residues in the CDR3. CDR1 and CDR2 from the germline V gene are MDHEN and SYDVKM. Trimming took off 4 bases at V and 9 bases at J, with 21 bases between the two ends. The CDR3: CASSYRPPRGLKAFF. The DNA of the CDR3 is TGTGCCAGCAGTTACAGGCCCCCGCGTGGACTTAAAGCTTTCTTT.

J is TRBJ1-5 and V is TRBV6-8; 9 bases fit TRBD1. Per germline, CDR1 MNHGY and CDR2 SAAAGT. CDR3 length equals 16 residues. With 3 bases clipped from V and 6 bases from J, the junction kept 9 bases outside the gene matches. CDR3 region: CASSYSGTGNRQPQHF. CDR3 in DNA: TGTGCCAGCAGTTATTCCGGGACAGGGAATCGTCAGCCCCAGCATTTT.

J is TRBJ2-4 and V is TRBV6-8; D unresolved. V was shortened by 9 bases and J by 0 bases, with 12 bases between the two germline ends. The CDR3 is made up of 14 amino acids. Germline CDR1 is MNHGY and CDR2 is SAAAGT. CDR3 sequence reads: CASGPVLAKNIQYF. The CDR3, as DNA: TGTGCCAGTGGACCGGTACTAGCCAAAAACATTCAGTACTTC.

By its share, this clone is medium-sized (0.01 to 0.1%). This chain links TRBV9 with TRBJ1-2, with TRBD1 identical over 7 bases. The germline CDR1 and CDR2 sequences are SGDLS and YYNGEE. The CDR3 sequence is 13 residues long. V lost 4 bases and J lost 6; bases outside the gene matches: 6. The CDR3 sequence is CASSPTGTNGYTF. In DNA form, the CDR3 reads TGTGCCAGCAGCCCGACAGGGACGAATGGCTACACCTTC.

This clone occurred many times. The chain has TRBV9 and TRBJ1-5; 8 nucleotides line up with TRBD1. The germline V gene has CDR1 SGDLS and CDR2 YYNGEE. Trimming took 6 bases from V and 2 from J; bases not matched to a gene: 7. The CDR3 contains 15 residues. This chain's CDR3 is CASNTGQGGNQPQHF. The CDR3 nucleotides are TGTGCCAGCAACACCGGACAGGGTGGCAATCAGCCCCAGCATTTT.

J is TRBJ2-7 and V is TRBV9, with a possible D match to TRBD1 (5 bases). Germline CDR1 and CDR2: SGDLS and YYNGEE. CDR3 length: 15 amino acids. Deletions cut 4 bases from V and 1 base from J, with 15 bases between. CDR3 sequence (DNA): TGTGCCAGCAGCCCTTTAGGCCCAGGGTCCTACGAGCAGTACTTC. It specifies CASSPLGPGSYEQYF. Using reference TRBV9 and TRBJ2-7 for the parts outside the CDR3, the full variable domain is DSGVTQTPKHLITATGQRVTLRCSPRSGDLSVYWYQQSLDQGLQFLIQYYNGEERAKGNILERFSAQQFPDLHSELNLSSLELGDSALYFCASSPLGPGSYEQYFGPGTRLTVT.

The V gene is TRBV18, the J gene TRBJ2-3; D remains ambiguous. In germline, CDR1 is KGHSH, CDR2 LQKENI. Trimming removed 3 bases at V and 0 bases at J, with 7 bases between. The CDR3 contains 14 residues. CDR3 DNA: TGTGCCAGCTCACCCGAGTCTAGCACAGATACGCAGTATTTT. Translated: CASSPESSTDTQYF.

By share, this clone ranks as medium-sized. The chain employs TRBV9 and TRBJ1-2; TRBD1 aligns across 7 bases. The CDR3 extends over 14 amino acids. The trim removed 5 bases at V and 0 bases at J, leaving 4 bases unmatched. Germline-derived CDR1 and CDR2 are SGDLS and YYNGEE. CDR3 loop: CASRSGGPNYGYTF. For the CDR3, the DNA is TGTGCCAGCAGGTCAGGGGGACCTAACTATGGCTACACCTTC.